The 20 T cell receptor beta chains given below trace back to one sample, sequenced in a study of cytomegalovirus exposure and HLA in healthy donors. 60 Vbeta and 13 Jbeta primers were used in PCR. Generated by immunoSEQ multiplex PCR, the TCRdb table keeps only in-frame clones and is missing some. The listing records around 130,000 clones. Sequencing was performed on PBMCs. The receptors were sampled from a woman aged 60-75 years in good health and CMV-seronegative.

The chain is built from TRBV5-1 and TRBJ2-5; the match to TRBD1 covers 8 bases. Germline V gene lookup returns CDR1 SGHRS and CDR2 YFSETQ. The J segment lost 5 bases and the V segment lost 5 bases, leaving 11 bases of the junction unmatched. CDR3 length: 15 residues. The CDR3 nucleotides are TGCGCCAGCAGTAGCCTCCAGGGGGCCGGGGAGACCCAGTACTTC. Translating gives CASSSLQGAGETQYF.

Concerning this clone itself: Since no conserved phenylalanine or tryptophan closes the CDR3, a read error is the likely cause. The chain has TRBV2 and TRBJ1-1; 7 nucleotides match TRBD1. The CDR3 totals 14 residues. From germline, CDR1 is SNHLY and CDR2 FYNNEI. V was pared by 6 bases and J by 1 base, with 5 bases of the junction left unmatched. The CDR3 loop is CASSLGQTNTEAFL. In DNA form, the CDR3 reads TGTGCCAGCAGCCTGGGACAGACGAACACTGAAGCTTTCCTT.

The J gene is TRBJ2-7, the V gene TRBV2; the D is unclear. Germline CDR1 is SNHLY and CDR2 is FYNNEI. CDR3 length: 12 residues. V was trimmed by 10 bases and J by 0 bases, leaving 10 bases between them. CDR3 nucleotides: TGTGCCACCCTATACCGCTCCTACGAGCAGTACTTC. Residues: CATLYRSYEQYF.

The chain recombines TRBV6-5 with TRBJ1-1; D remains unclear. The CDR3 loop spans 13 amino acids. Germline V gene lookup returns CDR1 MNHEY and CDR2 SVGAGI. The V end was cut by 2 bases, the J end by 4 bases, with 8 bases between. The CDR3 region has the DNA TGTGCCAGCAGTTACAACGGTGGCACTGAAGCTTTCTTT. Amino acids: CASSYNGGTEAFF.

The chain links TRBV6-5 to TRBJ1-5; D gene ambiguous. V was trimmed by 2 bases and J by 7 bases, leaving 12 bases between them. Germline V gene lookup returns CDR1 MNHEY and CDR2 SVGAGI. The CDR3 is 14 amino acids. CDR3 DNA: TGTGCCAGCAGTTACGCGGGGTTTAACCAGCCCCAGCATTTT. As protein: CASSYAGFNQPQHF.

J is TRBJ1-2 and V is TRBV30, with unresolved D. Germline lookup yields CDR1 GTSNPN and CDR2 SVGIG (reference sequence). With 5 bases removed from V and 8 bases from J, the gap between germline ends came to 9 bases. The length of the CDR3 is 10 residues. CDR3 sequence (DNA): TGTGCCTGGTGGTCGGGGGGCTACACCTTC. This encodes CAWWSGGYTF.

The rearrangement uses TRBV11-2 and TRBJ1-2, with a weak D call TRBD1 (6 bases). The germline V gene encodes CDR1 SGHAT and CDR2 FQNNGV. V was pared by 5 bases and J by 4 bases, with 14 bases between. The CDR3 has 14 residues. The CDR3 sequence: CASSPSGGPYGYTF. In nucleotides, the CDR3 is TGTGCCAGCAGCCCTAGTGGGGGCCCCTATGGCTACACCTTC.

The rearrangement uses TRBV6-1 and TRBJ2-7, with a possible D match to TRBD2 (6 bases). Germline V lookup: CDR1 MNHNS, CDR2 SASEGT. With 1 base removed from V and 0 bases from J, the gap between germline ends came to 10 bases. There are 15 residues in the CDR3. The CDR3 DNA reads TGTGCCAGCAGTGAAGTAGGACTAAACTCCTACGAGCAGTACTTC. Translating gives CASSEVGLNSYEQYF.

This chain joins TRBV30 and TRBJ2-5; TRBD2 matches at 14 bases. In germline, CDR1 is GTSNPN, CDR2 SVGIG (reference sequence). The J segment lost 5 bases and the V segment lost 7 bases, leaving 12 bases of the junction unmatched. CDR3 size: 16 residues. The CDR3 loop is CASRPGTSGRYETQYF. In nucleotides, the CDR3 is TGTGCCTCCCGTCCCGGGACTAGCGGGAGATATGAGACCCAGTACTTC.

The chain links TRBV28 to TRBJ1-1; 9 positions agree with TRBD1. V shed 3 bases and J 2 bases; nucleotides not matched to a gene: 7. Germline V lookup: CDR1 MDHEN, CDR2 SYDVKM. The CDR3 is 16 amino acids. The CDR3 spells CASSFPGTGLNTEAFF. Here the CDR3 DNA reads TGTGCCAGCAGTTTCCCCGGGACAGGGTTAAACACTGAAGCTTTCTTT.

CDR3 bases: TGTGCCAGCCAACTAGCGGGGCTCACAGATACGCAGTATTTT. Translation gives CASQLAGLTDTQYF. The chain employs TRBV6-1 and TRBJ2-3; TRBD2 agrees at 10 bases. V lost 8 bases, J lost 2 bases, and 4 bases stayed unmatched. CDR1 is MNHNS and CDR2 is SASEGT in the germline V gene. The CDR3 sequence is 14 residues long.

V is TRBV4-2 and J is TRBJ1-5; 8 bases agree with TRBD1. V shed 4 bases and J 4 bases; nucleotides not matched to a gene: 3. This CDR3 spans 14 amino acids. CDR1 is LGHNA and CDR2 is YNFKEQ in the germline V gene. The CDR3 DNA reads TGTGCCAGCAGCCCGGGACAGGAGAATCAGCCCCAGCATTTT. As protein: CASSPGQENQPQHF.

The CDR3 sequence is CASSDPGGTVSNQPQHF. CDR3 bases: TGTGCCAGTAGTGACCCTGGGGGGACAGTTAGCAATCAGCCCCAGCATTTT. V usage is TRBV19 and J usage is TRBJ1-5; 7 bases line up with TRBD1. J lost 0 bases, V lost 5 bases, and 10 bases had no gene match. Germline CDR1 is LNHDA and CDR2 is SQIVND (reference sequence). The length of the CDR3 is 17 residues.

V usage is TRBV6-1 and J usage is TRBJ2-7; 7 nucleotides line up with TRBD1. Germline V gene data show CDR1 as MNHNS and CDR2 as SASEGT. The CDR3 contains 14 residues. V dropped 3 bases and J dropped 2; count of bases not matched to a gene: 4. In nucleotides, the CDR3 is TGTGCCAGCAGTGATCCGGGACAGACCTACGAGCAGTACTTC. Amino acids: CASSDPGQTYEQYF.

The V gene is TRBV4-2, the J gene TRBJ2-3; TRBD2 might be the D (5 bases). This CDR3 is 15 amino acids long. Trimming cost V 4 bases and J 0 bases, with 11 bases left between them. Germline-derived CDR1 and CDR2 are LGHNA and YNFKEQ. The CDR3 coding sequence is TGTGCCAGCAGCCCCGATCGGGGTAGCACAGATACGCAGTATTTT. Translating gives CASSPDRGSTDTQYF.

V gene TRBV14 combines with J gene TRBJ2-7; 7 nucleotides match TRBD1. J was trimmed by 7 bases and V by 4 bases; bases with no gene match: 10. CDR3 length: 14 amino acids. Germline V gene data show CDR1 as SGHDN and CDR2 as FVKESK. The CDR3 is CASSLTDRAWEQYF. The CDR3 DNA reads TGTGCCAGCAGCCTAACTGACAGGGCCTGGGAGCAGTACTTC.

A word on this clone: In the same sample, other DNA sequences code for this CDR3. This chain uses TRBV6-5 with TRBJ2-7, with TRBD1 matching 10 bases. CDR3 size: 16 residues. CDR1 MNHEY and CDR2 SVGAGI come from the germline V gene. J gave up 5 bases and V 2 bases, and 9 bases lay outside the gene matches. This CDR3 is CASSYTGTGEAHEQYF. The CDR3, as DNA: TGTGCCAGCAGTTACACCGGGACAGGGGAAGCCCACGAGCAGTACTTC.

V usage is TRBV5-1 and J usage is TRBJ2-5, with TRBD1 matching 8 bases. This CDR3 is built from 16 residues. V shed 0 bases and J 4 bases; nucleotides not matched to a gene: 8. The germline V gene encodes CDR1 SGHRS and CDR2 YFSETQ. The CDR3 DNA reads as TGCGCCAGCAGCTTGGATCGGGACAGGAATCGAGAGACCCAGTACTTC. Protein product: CASSLDRDRNRETQYF.

This sequence joins TRBV5-6 and TRBJ2-7; 7 nucleotides align to TRBD2. V trimming: 5 bases; J trimming: 1 base; junction bases outside the gene matches: 6. This CDR3 spans 14 amino acids. CDR1 and CDR2 (germline): SGHDT, YYEEEE. CDR3 loop: CASSPAGGSYEQYF. The CDR3 region has the DNA TGTGCCAGCAGTCCCGCCGGGGGGTCCTACGAGCAGTACTTC.

The J gene is TRBJ2-7, the V gene TRBV6-1; no firm D call. The V end was cut by 3 bases, the J end by 0 bases, with 15 bases between. CDR3 size: 16 residues. CDR1 is MNHNS and CDR2 is SASEGT in the germline V gene. The CDR3 here is CASSDIRDKHSYEQYF. The CDR3 nucleotides are TGTGCCAGCAGTGATATCCGAGACAAGCACTCCTACGAGCAGTACTTC.